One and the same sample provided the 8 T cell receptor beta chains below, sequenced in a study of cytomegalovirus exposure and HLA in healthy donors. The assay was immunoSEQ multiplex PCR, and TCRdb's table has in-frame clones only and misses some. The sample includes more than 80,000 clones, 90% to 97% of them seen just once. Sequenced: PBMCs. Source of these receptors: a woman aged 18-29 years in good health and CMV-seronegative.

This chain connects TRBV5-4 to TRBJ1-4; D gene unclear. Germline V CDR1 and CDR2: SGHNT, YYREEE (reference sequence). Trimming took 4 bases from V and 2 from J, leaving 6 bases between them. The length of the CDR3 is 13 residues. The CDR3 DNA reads TGTGCCAGCAGCGGAGACACTAATGAAAAACTGTTTTTT. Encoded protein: CASSGDTNEKLFF.

CDR3: CASRAREDNNEQFF. The CDR3 coding sequence is TGTGCCAGCAGGGCACGGGAGGATAACAATGAGCAGTTCTTC. V usage is TRBV6-4 and J usage is TRBJ2-1; 7 positions match TRBD2. Per germline, CDR1 MRHNA and CDR2 SNTAGT. The CDR3 covers 14 residues. With V trimmed by 6 bases and J by 5 bases, 7 bases remained unmatched.

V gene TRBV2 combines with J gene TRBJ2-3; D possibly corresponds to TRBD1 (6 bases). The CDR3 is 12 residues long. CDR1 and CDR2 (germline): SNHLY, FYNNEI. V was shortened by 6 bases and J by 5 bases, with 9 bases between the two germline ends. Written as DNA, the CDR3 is TGTGCCAGCAGGGGGGCCGGAGATACGCAGTATTTT. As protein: CASRGAGDTQYF.

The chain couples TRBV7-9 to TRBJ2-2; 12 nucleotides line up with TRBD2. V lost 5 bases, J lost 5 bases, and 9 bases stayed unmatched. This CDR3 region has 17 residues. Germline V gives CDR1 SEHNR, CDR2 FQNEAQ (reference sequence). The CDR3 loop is CASSASLGLAGTGELFF. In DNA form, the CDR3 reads TGTGCCAGCAGCGCGAGCCTAGGACTAGCGGGAACCGGGGAGCTGTTTTTT.

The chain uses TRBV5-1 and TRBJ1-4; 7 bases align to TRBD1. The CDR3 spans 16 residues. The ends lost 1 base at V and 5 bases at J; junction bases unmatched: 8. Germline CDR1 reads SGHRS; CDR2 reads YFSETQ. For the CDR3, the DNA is TGCGCCAGCAGCTTGACCCAGACAGGGAAGAATGAAAAACTGTTTTTT. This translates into CASSLTQTGKNEKLFF. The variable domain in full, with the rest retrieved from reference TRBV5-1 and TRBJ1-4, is KAGVTQTPRYLIKTRGQQVTLSCSPISGHRSVSWYQQTPGQGLQFLFEYFSETQRNKGNFPGRFSGRQFSNSRSEMNVSTLELGDSALYLCASSLTQTGKNEKLFFGSGTQLSVL.

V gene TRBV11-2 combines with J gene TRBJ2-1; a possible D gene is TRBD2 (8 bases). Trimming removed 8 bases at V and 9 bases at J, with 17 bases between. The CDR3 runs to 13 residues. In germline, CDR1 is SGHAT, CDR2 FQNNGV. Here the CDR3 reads CASAGLGGSEQFF. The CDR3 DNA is TGTGCCAGCGCGGGACTAGGGGGCTCTGAGCAGTTCTTC.

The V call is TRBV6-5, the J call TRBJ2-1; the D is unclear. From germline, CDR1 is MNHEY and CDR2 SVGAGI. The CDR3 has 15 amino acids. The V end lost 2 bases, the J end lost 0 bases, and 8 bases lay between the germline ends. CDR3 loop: CASSYVISSYNEQFF. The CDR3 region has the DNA TGTGCCAGCAGTTACGTGATTAGCTCCTACAATGAGCAGTTCTTC.

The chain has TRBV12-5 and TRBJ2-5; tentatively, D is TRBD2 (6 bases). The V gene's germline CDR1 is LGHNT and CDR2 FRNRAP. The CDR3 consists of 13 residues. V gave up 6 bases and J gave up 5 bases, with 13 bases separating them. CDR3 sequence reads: CASGRGPAETQYF. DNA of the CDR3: TGTGCTAGTGGGCGGGGCCCCGCGGAGACCCAGTACTTC.